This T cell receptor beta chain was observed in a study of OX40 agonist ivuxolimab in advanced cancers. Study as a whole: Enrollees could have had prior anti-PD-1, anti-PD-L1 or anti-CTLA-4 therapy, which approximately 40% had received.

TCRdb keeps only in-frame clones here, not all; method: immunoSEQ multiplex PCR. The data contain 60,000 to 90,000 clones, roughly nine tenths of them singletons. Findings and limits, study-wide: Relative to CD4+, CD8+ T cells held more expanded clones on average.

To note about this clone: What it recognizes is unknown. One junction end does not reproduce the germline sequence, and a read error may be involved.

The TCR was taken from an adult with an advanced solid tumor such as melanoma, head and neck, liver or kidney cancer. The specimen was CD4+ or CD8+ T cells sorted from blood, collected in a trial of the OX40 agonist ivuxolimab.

CDR3 region: CASSQVQGLVEIQYF. The CDR3 DNA reads as TGCGCCAGCAGTCAAGTACAGGGTCTCGTGGAAATTCAGTACTTC. The chain joins TRBV4-1 to TRBJ2-4, with D perhaps TRBD1 (6 bases). CDR1 MGHRA and CDR2 YSYEKL come from the germline V gene. CDR3 size: 15 residues.